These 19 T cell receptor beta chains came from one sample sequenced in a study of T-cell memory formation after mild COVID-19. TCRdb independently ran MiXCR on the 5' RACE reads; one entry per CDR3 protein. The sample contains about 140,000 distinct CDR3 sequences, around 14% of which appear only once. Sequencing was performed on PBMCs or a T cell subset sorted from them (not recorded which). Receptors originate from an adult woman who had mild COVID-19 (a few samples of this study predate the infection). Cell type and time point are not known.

In DNA form, the CDR3 reads TGTGCCACCAGCCTAATCTCTCGGGGACAGGAATACACTGAAGCTTTCTTT. Its translation is CATSLISRGQEYTEAFF. The chain joins TRBV24-1 to TRBJ1-1; TRBD1 matches 8 bases. This CDR3 spans 17 amino acids. Unmatched junction bases numbered 15, after V lost 7 bases and J lost 3 bases. Germline loops: CDR1 KGHDR, CDR2 SFDVKD.

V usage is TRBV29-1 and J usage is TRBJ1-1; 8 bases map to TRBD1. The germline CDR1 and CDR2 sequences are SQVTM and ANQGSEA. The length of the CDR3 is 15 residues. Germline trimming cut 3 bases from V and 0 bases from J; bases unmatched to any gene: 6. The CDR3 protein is CSVDRTGRMNTEAFF. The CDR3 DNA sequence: TGCAGCGTTGACCGGACAGGGAGGATGAACACTGAAGCTTTCTTT.

CDR3 protein: CASSQDRGLAGGYNEQFF. The CDR3 bases are TGCGCCAGCAGCCAAGATCGCGGTCTAGCGGGAGGCTACAATGAGCAGTTCTTC. The V call is TRBV4-3, the J call TRBJ2-1; 11 bases align to TRBD2. The CDR3 sequence is 18 residues long. The J segment lost 3 bases and the V segment lost 0 bases, leaving 7 bases of the junction unmatched. Per germline, CDR1 LGHNA and CDR2 YSLEER.

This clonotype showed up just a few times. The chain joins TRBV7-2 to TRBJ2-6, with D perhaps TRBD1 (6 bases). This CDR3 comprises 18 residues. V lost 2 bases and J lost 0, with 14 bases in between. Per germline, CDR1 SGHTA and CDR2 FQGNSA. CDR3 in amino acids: CASSLKGQSYSGANVLTF. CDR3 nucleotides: TGTGCCAGCAGCTTAAAAGGACAGTCCTACTCTGGGGCCAACGTCCTGACTTTC.

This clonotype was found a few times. The CDR3 sequence is CASSTTLGGGYTF. CDR3 DNA: TGTGCCAGCAGTACCACCCTGGGCGGTGGCTACACCTTC. The chain carries TRBV7-8 and TRBJ1-2; D is ambiguous. The CDR3 totals 13 residues. The germline V gene has CDR1 SGHVS and CDR2 FQNEAQ. The V gene lost 6 bases and the J gene lost 7 bases, with 15 bases spanning the gap.

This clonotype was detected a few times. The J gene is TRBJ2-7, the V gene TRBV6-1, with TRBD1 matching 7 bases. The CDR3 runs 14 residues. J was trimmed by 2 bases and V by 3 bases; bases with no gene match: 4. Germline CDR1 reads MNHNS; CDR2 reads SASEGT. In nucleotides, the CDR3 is TGTGCCAGCAGTGACTTACAGGGGACCTACGAGCAGTACTTC. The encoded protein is CASSDLQGTYEQYF.

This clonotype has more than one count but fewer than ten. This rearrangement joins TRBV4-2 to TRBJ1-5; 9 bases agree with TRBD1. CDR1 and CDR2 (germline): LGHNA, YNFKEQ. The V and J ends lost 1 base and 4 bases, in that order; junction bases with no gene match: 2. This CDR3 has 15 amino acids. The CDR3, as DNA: TGTGCCAGCAGCCAAGGGACAGGGGCGAATCAGCCCCAGCATTTT. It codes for CASSQGTGANQPQHF.

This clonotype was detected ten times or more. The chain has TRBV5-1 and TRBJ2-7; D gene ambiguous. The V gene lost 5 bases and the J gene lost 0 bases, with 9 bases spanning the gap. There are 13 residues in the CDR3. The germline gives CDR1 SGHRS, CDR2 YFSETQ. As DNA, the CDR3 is TGCGCCAGCAGGATGGGCAGCTCCTACGAGCAGTACTTC. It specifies CASRMGSSYEQYF.

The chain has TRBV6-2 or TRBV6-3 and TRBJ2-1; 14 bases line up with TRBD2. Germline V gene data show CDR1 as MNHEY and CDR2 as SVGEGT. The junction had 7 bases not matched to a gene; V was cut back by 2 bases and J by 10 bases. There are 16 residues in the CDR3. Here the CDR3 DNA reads TGTGCCAGCAGTTACCTGACTAGCGGGGGGGCTTGGGAGCAGTTCTTC. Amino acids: CASSYLTSGGAWEQFF.

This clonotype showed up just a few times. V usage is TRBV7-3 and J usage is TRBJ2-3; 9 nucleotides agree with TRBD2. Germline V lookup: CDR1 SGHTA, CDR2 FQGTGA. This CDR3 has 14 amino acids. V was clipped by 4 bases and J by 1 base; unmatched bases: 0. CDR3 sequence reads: CASSWTSGTDTQYF. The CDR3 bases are TGTGCCAGCAGCTGGACTAGCGGCACAGATACGCAGTATTTT.

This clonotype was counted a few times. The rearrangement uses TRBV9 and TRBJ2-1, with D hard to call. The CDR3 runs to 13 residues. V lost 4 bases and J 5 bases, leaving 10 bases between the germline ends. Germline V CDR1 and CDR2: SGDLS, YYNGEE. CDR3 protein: CASSTRADNEQFF. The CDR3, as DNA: TGTGCCAGCAGCACCCGGGCCGACAATGAGCAGTTCTTC.

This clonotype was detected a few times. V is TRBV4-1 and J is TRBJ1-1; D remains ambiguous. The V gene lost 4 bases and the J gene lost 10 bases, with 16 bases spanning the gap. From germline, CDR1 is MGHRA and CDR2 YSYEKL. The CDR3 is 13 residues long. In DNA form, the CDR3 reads TGCGCCAGCAGCCTAGAGGGCTCCGCGGGAGCTTTCTTT. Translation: CASSLEGSAGAFF.

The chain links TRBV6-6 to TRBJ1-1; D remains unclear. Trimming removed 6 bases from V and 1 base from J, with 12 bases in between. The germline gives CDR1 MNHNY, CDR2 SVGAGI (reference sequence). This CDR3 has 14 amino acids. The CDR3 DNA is TGTGCCAGCAGCCCGGAGGTCCGGAACACTGAAGCTTTCTTT. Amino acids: CASSPEVRNTEAFF.

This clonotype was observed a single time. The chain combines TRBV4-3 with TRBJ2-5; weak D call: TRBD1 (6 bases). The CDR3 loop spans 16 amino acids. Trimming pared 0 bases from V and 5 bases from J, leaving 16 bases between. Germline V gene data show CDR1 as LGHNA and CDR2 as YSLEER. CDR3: CASSQDSRQESETQYF. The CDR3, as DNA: TGCGCCAGCAGCCAAGATTCCCGACAGGAATCGGAGACCCAGTACTTC.

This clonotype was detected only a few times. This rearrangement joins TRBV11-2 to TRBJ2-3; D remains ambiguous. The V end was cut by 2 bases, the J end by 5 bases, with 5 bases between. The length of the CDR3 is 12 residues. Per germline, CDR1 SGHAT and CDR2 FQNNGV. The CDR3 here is CASSLLVDTQYF. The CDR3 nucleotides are TGTGCCAGCAGCTTACTGGTAGATACGCAGTATTTT. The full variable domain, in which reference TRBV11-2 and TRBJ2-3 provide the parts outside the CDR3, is EAGVAQSPRYKIIEKRQSVAFWCNPISGHATLYWYQQILGQGPKLLIQFQNNGVVDDSQLPKDRFSAERLKGVDSTLKIQPAKLEDSAVYLCASSLLVDTQYFGPGTRLTVL.

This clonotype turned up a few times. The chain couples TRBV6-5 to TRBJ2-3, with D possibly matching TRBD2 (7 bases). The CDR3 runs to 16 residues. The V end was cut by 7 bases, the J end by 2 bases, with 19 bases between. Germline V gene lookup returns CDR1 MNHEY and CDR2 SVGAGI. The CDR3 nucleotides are TGTGCCAGCACCCCCCGGGGAGGGGGGGACACAGATACGCAGTATTTT. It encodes CASTPRGGGDTDTQYF.

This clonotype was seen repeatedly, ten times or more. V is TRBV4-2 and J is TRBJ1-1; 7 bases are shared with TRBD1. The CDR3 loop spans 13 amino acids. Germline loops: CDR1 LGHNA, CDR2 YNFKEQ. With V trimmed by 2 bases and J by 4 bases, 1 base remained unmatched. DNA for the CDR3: TGTGCCAGCAGCCAAAGACAGGGCACTGAAGCTTTCTTT. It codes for CASSQRQGTEAFF.

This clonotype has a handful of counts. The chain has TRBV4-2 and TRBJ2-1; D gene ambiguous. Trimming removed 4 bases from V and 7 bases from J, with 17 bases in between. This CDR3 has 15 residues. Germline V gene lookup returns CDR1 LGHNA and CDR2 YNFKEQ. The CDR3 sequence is CASSPTSPGSNEQFF. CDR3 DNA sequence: TGTGCCAGCAGCCCTACCTCCCCGGGTTCAAATGAGCAGTTCTTC.

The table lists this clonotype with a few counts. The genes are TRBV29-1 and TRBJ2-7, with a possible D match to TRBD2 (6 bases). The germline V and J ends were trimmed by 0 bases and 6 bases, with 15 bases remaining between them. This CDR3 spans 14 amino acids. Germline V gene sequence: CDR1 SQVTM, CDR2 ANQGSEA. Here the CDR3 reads CSVEEVREDSEQYF. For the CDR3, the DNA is TGCAGCGTTGAAGAAGTGCGGGAAGATTCCGAGCAGTACTTC.